Listed here are 4 T cell receptor beta chains from one sample, sequenced in a study of blood T cell repertoires in COVID-19. TCRdb's table, derived via immunoSEQ multiplex PCR, lists solely in-frame clones and lacks some. The profile shows about 45,000 clones, more than 65% of them singletons. Sequencing was done on a sample of peripheral blood. The receptors stem from a human donor in a cohort sampled during active COVID-19.

The chain carries TRBV10-2 and TRBJ2-2, with D possibly TRBD2 on 6 matching bases. Germline-derived CDR1 and CDR2 are WSHSY and SAAADI. V lost 0 bases and J lost 5, with 16 bases in between. The CDR3 spans 17 residues. CDR3 protein: CASSESTELAGTGELFF. The CDR3 DNA is TGCGCCAGCAGTGAGTCGACCGAACTAGCTGGAACCGGGGAGCTGTTTTTT.

This clone has just one count. The genes are TRBV7-9 and TRBJ2-7; 11 bases align to TRBD2. The germline V gene has CDR1 SEHNR and CDR2 FQNEAQ (reference sequence). The J segment lost 6 bases and the V segment lost 5 bases, leaving 3 bases of the junction unmatched. CDR3 length equals 13 residues. CDR3 nucleotide sequence: TGTGCCAGCAGCACTAGCGGGAGACTCGAGCAGTACTTC. This gives the protein CASSTSGRLEQYF. Filled out from reference TRBV7-9 and TRBJ2-7, the complete variable domain reads DTGVSQNPRHKITKRGQNVTFRCDPISEHNRLYWYRQTLGQGPEFLTYFQNEAQLEKSRLLSDRFSAERPKGSFSTLEIQRTEQGDSAMYLCASSTSGRLEQYFGPGTRLTVT.

The chain couples TRBV30 to TRBJ2-7; 9 nucleotides align to TRBD1. This CDR3 contains 14 residues. Germline assignment: CDR1 GTSNPN and CDR2 SVGIG (reference sequence). The V segment lost 6 bases and the J segment 0 bases; nucleotides outside the gene matches: 6. CDR3 sequence reads: CACEWGQGSYEQYF. DNA of the CDR3: TGTGCCTGCGAGTGGGGACAGGGCTCCTACGAGCAGTACTTC.

This chain uses TRBV5-6 with TRBJ2-5; D possibly corresponds to TRBD1 (6 bases). Germline CDR1 and CDR2: SGHDT and YYEEEE. Trimming stripped 0 bases from V and 3 bases from J, with 6 bases between. The CDR3 is made up of 13 amino acids. This CDR3 is CASSLGTEETQYF. CDR3 nucleotide sequence: TGTGCCAGCAGCTTGGGGACAGAAGAGACCCAGTACTTC.